What follows are 7 T cell receptor beta chains derived from one specimen sequenced in a study of shared clonotypes between healthy human individuals. Selected positively for CCR7 and CD45RO-negative, naive CD8 cells excluded terminally differentiated effector memory CD45RA+ cells. Only in-frame clones appear in the TCRdb table, and some are missing; sequencing was by immunoSEQ multiplex PCR. The sample includes millions of clones, about 94% of them seen just once. Specimen: naive CD8+ T cells sorted from blood. The origin of the receptors is a man between 18 and 29 years old in good health.

The chain is built from TRBV9 and TRBJ1-2; 7 bases are a match to TRBD1. The CDR3 loop spans 15 amino acids. Germline V gene sequence: CDR1 SGDLS, CDR2 YYNGEE. The J segment lost 0 bases and the V segment lost 2 bases, leaving 4 bases of the junction unmatched. The CDR3 nucleotides read TGTGCCAGCAGCGTGGGGGGACAGACTAACTATGGCTACACCTTC. It specifies CASSVGGQTNYGYTF.

This chain connects TRBV27 to TRBJ1-1; no clear D. Trimming stripped 6 bases from V and 0 bases from J, with 8 bases between. Germline assignment: CDR1 MNHEY and CDR2 SMNVEV (reference sequence). This CDR3 region has 13 residues. The chain's CDR3 is CASRWDMNTEAFF. CDR3 coding DNA: TGTGCCAGCAGGTGGGATATGAACACTGAAGCTTTCTTT.

The rearrangement links TRBV6-5 to TRBJ2-1; the D is unclear. Trimming cost V 2 bases and J 9 bases, with 8 bases left between them. Germline values: CDR1 MNHEY, CDR2 SVGAGI. The CDR3 length is 12 residues. Written as DNA, the CDR3 is TGTGCCAGCAGTTACGGGGTCGGTGAGCAGTTCTTC. Translated, it gives CASSYGVGEQFF.

V and J are TRBV9 and TRBJ2-3; D ambiguous. The CDR3 has 15 residues. V was clipped by 0 bases and J by 5 bases, with 13 bases between them. Germline CDR1 is SGDLS and CDR2 is YYNGEE. In DNA form, the CDR3 reads TGTGCCAGCAGCGTAGGTAGACCTTACGTAGATACGCAGTATTTT. Translated, it gives CASSVGRPYVDTQYF.

V gene TRBV7-2 combines with J gene TRBJ2-7, with TRBD2 matching 13 bases. Germline V gene sequence: CDR1 SGHTA, CDR2 FQGNSA. V shed 4 bases, J shed 2 bases, and the junction held 5 bases outside the gene matches. CDR3 size: 16 residues. In nucleotides, the CDR3 is TGTGCCAGCAGCTCGGGGACTAGCGGGATTACCTACGAGCAGTACTTC. Its protein is CASSSGTSGITYEQYF. Complete variable domain (other parts from reference TRBV7-2 and TRBJ2-7): GAGVSQSPSNKVTEKGKDVELRCDPISGHTALYWYRQSLGQGLEFLIYFQGNSAPDKSGLPSDRFSAERTGGSVSTLTIQRTQQEDSAVYLCASSSGTSGITYEQYFGPGTRLTVT.

V gene TRBV6-5 combines with J gene TRBJ2-7, with 7 bases fitting TRBD1. In germline, CDR1 is MNHEY, CDR2 SVGAGI. This CDR3 has 14 residues. V dropped 1 base and J dropped 5; count of bases not matched to a gene: 5. In nucleotides, the CDR3 is TGTGCCAGCAGTTACTTTAGGGGGCTCCACGAGCAGTACTTC. Amino acids: CASSYFRGLHEQYF.

This clone came up once. This chain joins TRBV21-1 and TRBJ2-5; the table's D gene call, TRBD2, was not cross checked with the DNA. TRBV21-1 is assigned pseudogene status. This CDR3 has 16 residues. CDR3 region: CASSKPFGTHQETQYF. The CDR3 nucleotides are TGTGCCAGCAGCAAACCCTTCGGGACTCACCAAGAGACCCAGTACTTC.